What follows are 21 T cell receptor beta chains derived from one specimen sequenced in a study of shared clonotypes between healthy human individuals. The method was immunoSEQ multiplex PCR; TCRdb's version includes in-frame clones alone and lacks a portion of them. This sample has 2 million to 2.5 million clones, with roughly 95% found just once. The sample taken for sequencing was naive CD4+ T cells sorted from blood. Subset described: CD45RA+ positively selected. The receptor source for this set is a man aged 18 to 30 in good health.

This clone appeared a single time. The chain recombines TRBV5-5 with TRBJ1-2; a weak D match, TRBD1 (6 bases). Trimming left V 4 bases short and J 8 bases short, with 18 bases between. Germline V gene lookup returns CDR1 SGHKS and CDR2 YYEKEE (reference sequence). There are 14 residues in the CDR3. In DNA, the CDR3 is TGTGCCAGCAGCAAGTCCGGATCCGACAGGGGCTACACCTTC. Encoded protein: CASSKSGSDRGYTF.

The rearrangement joins TRBV5-1 to TRBJ2-3; the match to TRBD2 covers 10 bases. Trimming took 2 bases from V and 0 from J; bases not matched to a gene: 3. CDR1 and CDR2 from the germline V gene are SGHRS and YFSETQ. The CDR3 extends over 16 amino acids. The CDR3 is CASSFRTSGSTDTQYF. DNA for the CDR3: TGCGCCAGCAGCTTTCGGACTAGCGGCAGCACAGATACGCAGTATTTT.

This clone was recorded only once. This sequence joins TRBV15 and TRBJ1-2, with 8 bases fitting TRBD1. From germline, CDR1 is LNHNV and CDR2 YYDKDF (reference sequence). V lost 8 bases and J lost 3; bases outside the gene matches: 11. CDR3 size: 15 residues. The CDR3 DNA follows: TGTGCCACCGGTACAGGGGGAGTCAGTGACTATGGCTACACCTTC. Translating it yields CATGTGGVSDYGYTF.

The rearrangement uses TRBV18 and TRBJ2-7, with 10 nucleotides matching TRBD1. In germline, CDR1 is KGHSH, CDR2 LQKENI. The CDR3 loop spans 14 amino acids. V shed 2 bases and J 10 bases; nucleotides not matched to a gene: 8. Here the CDR3 DNA reads TGTGCCAGCTCACCAGGACAGGGGGATACACCACAGTACTTC. Its protein is CASSPGQGDTPQYF.

The V call is TRBV11-2, the J call TRBJ2-7; 10 nucleotides line up with TRBD2. The J segment lost 3 bases and the V segment lost 1 base, leaving 3 bases of the junction unmatched. The CDR3 runs to 15 residues. Per germline, CDR1 SGHAT and CDR2 FQNNGV. The CDR3 region is CASSLGTSGNYEQYF. The CDR3 DNA follows: TGTGCCAGCAGCTTAGGGACTAGCGGTAACTACGAGCAGTACTTC.

In DNA form, the CDR3 reads TGTGCCATCACGGGGACAGGGAGTTCACCCCTCCACTTT. The encoded protein is CAITGTGSSPLHF. V is TRBV10-3 and J is TRBJ1-6; TRBD1 agrees at 9 bases. V lost 7 bases and J lost 9; bases outside the gene matches: 4. Germline loops: CDR1 ENHRY, CDR2 SYGVKD. The CDR3 has 13 residues.

This clone appeared a single time. The chain combines TRBV2 with TRBJ2-3; the D gene is possibly TRBD2 (6 bases). Germline V gene lookup returns CDR1 SNHLY and CDR2 FYNNEI. The CDR3 is 14 amino acids. V dropped 3 bases and J dropped 7 bases, with 14 bases sitting between them. The CDR3 DNA sequence: TGTGCCAGCAGTGACTTTTTTGGCGGGAATACGCAGTATTTT. This encodes CASSDFFGGNTQYF. The whole variable domain, remainder taken from reference TRBV2 and TRBJ2-3, is EPEVTQTPSHQVTQMGQEVILRCVPISNHLYFYWYRQILGQKVEFLVSFYNNEISEKSEIFDDQFSVERPDGSNFTLKIRSTKLEDSAMYFCASSDFFGGNTQYFGPGTRLTVL.

CDR3 protein: CASSQQGNTIYF. CDR3 nucleotide sequence: TGTGCCAGCTCACAACAGGGAAACACCATATATTTT. V usage is TRBV18 and J usage is TRBJ1-3; the D is unclear. CDR1 is KGHSH, CDR2 LQKENI, per germline. The V end lost 4 bases, the J end lost 4 bases, and 5 bases lay between the germline ends. The CDR3 spans 12 residues.

The V gene is TRBV4-3, the J gene TRBJ2-1, with 13 positions matching TRBD2. CDR1 is LGHNA and CDR2 is YSLEER in the germline V gene. V dropped 4 bases and J dropped 5; count of bases not matched to a gene: 5. The CDR3 runs 16 residues. CDR3 region: CASSRELAGGNNEQFF. The CDR3 DNA reads as TGCGCCAGCAGCCGGGAACTAGCGGGAGGGAACAATGAGCAGTTCTTC.

This sequence joins TRBV6-1 and TRBJ1-2; 7 positions agree with TRBD1. CDR3 length: 10 amino acids. The V gene end was trimmed by 6 bases and the J gene end by 13 bases; junction bases not matched to a gene: 5. Germline CDR1 MNHNS, CDR2 SASEGT. DNA for the CDR3: TGTGCCAGCAGCTGGGACAGCCCCACCTTC. Its translation: CASSWDSPTF.

This chain links TRBV9 with TRBJ2-2; D is possibly TRBD1 (5 bases). Trimming removed 0 bases from V and 3 bases from J, with 12 bases in between. Germline lookup yields CDR1 SGDLS and CDR2 YYNGEE. The CDR3 sequence is 16 residues long. CDR3 sequence: CASSVGVGVDTGELFF. The DNA of the CDR3 is TGTGCCAGCAGCGTAGGGGTAGGGGTCGACACCGGGGAGCTGTTTTTT.

This clone came up once. The CDR3 sequence is CAWSPLSAGVREQYF. CDR3 coding DNA: TGTGCCTGGAGTCCCCTTTCAGCGGGAGTAAGGGAGCAGTACTTC. The V call is TRBV30, the J call TRBJ2-7; 8 bases are shared with TRBD2. CDR3 length equals 15 residues. J lost 7 bases, V lost 2 bases, and 13 bases had no gene match. Germline V gene lookup returns CDR1 GTSNPN and CDR2 SVGIG (reference sequence).

In this sample, this clone turned up once. The chain uses TRBV28 and TRBJ2-3; the D gene is possibly TRBD2 (5 bases). Germline V lookup: CDR1 MDHEN, CDR2 SYDVKM. The CDR3 is made up of 15 amino acids. Trimming removed 6 bases from V and 5 bases from J, with 18 bases in between. The CDR3, as DNA: TGTGCCAGCAGCCTCCAAGGACTGGGGAAAGATACGCAGTATTTT. Its translation: CASSLQGLGKDTQYF.

This clone came up once. The V and J genes are TRBV9 and TRBJ2-5; TRBD2 agrees at 8 bases. Germline V gives CDR1 SGDLS, CDR2 YYNGEE. J lost 0 bases, V lost 0 bases, and 1 base had no gene match. This CDR3 is built from 15 residues. CDR3 sequence: CASSVVSGNQETQYF. CDR3 coding DNA: TGTGCCAGCAGCGTAGTTAGCGGGAACCAAGAGACCCAGTACTTC.

The chain employs TRBV11-2 and TRBJ2-5; D is possibly TRBD2 (5 bases). The CDR3 runs 13 residues. The V and J ends lost 1 base and 5 bases respectively, with 8 bases between them. Germline assignment: CDR1 SGHAT and CDR2 FQNNGV. The CDR3 sequence is CASSLGGHETQYF. The DNA for the CDR3 is TGTGCCAGCAGCTTAGGAGGGCACGAGACCCAGTACTTC.

The gene calls are TRBV5-1 and TRBJ2-3, with D perhaps being TRBD1 or TRBD2 (5 bases each). Germline assignment: CDR1 SGHRS and CDR2 YFSETQ. The CDR3 has 14 amino acids. V was shortened by 0 bases and J by 4 bases, with 9 bases between the two germline ends. CDR3 DNA sequence: TGCGCCAGCAGCTTGGAGCTGGGGGCAGATACGCAGTATTTT. Translating it yields CASSLELGADTQYF.

V gene TRBV2 combines with J gene TRBJ1-1; TRBD1 might be the D (5 bases). This CDR3 has 12 amino acids. Trimming left V 10 bases short and J 1 base short, with 10 bases between. Germline loops: CDR1 SNHLY, CDR2 FYNNEI. CDR3: CATRGENTEAFF. The CDR3 coding sequence is TGTGCCACAAGGGGCGAGAACACTGAAGCTTTCTTT.

Points on this clone: In the same sample, other DNA sequences code for this CDR3. CDR3 sequence reads: CASSLVEGNYGYTF. DNA for the CDR3: TGTGCCAGCAGCTTAGTTGAGGGGAACTATGGCTACACCTTC. V usage is TRBV7-2 and J usage is TRBJ1-2; the D gene is possibly TRBD1 (5 bases). Trimming left V 1 base short and J 2 bases short, with 8 bases between. The germline CDR1 and CDR2 sequences are SGHTA and FQGNSA. The CDR3 is made up of 14 amino acids.

The J gene is TRBJ1-5, the V gene TRBV4-1, with 7 positions matching TRBD1. CDR3 length: 16 amino acids. CDR1 and CDR2 (germline): MGHRA, YSYEKL. V was clipped by 4 bases and J by 2 bases; unmatched bases: 8. The chain's CDR3 is CASSPGGSFGNQPQHF. The CDR3 DNA sequence: TGCGCCAGCAGCCCAGGGGGAAGCTTTGGCAATCAGCCCCAGCATTTT.

The rearrangement uses TRBV18 and TRBJ1-1; TRBD1 might be the D (6 bases). This CDR3 region has 13 residues. CDR1 is KGHSH, CDR2 LQKENI, per germline. Trimming left V 6 bases short and J 6 bases short, with 14 bases between. CDR3 sequence (DNA): TGTGCCAGCTCGCGAGAAGGACAGTCTGAAGCTTTCTTT. It is translated as CASSREGQSEAFF.

About this clone: The same CDR3 can be traced to other DNA sequences in this sample. V is TRBV7-2 and J is TRBJ2-7; D is ambiguous. The V gene's germline CDR1 is SGHTA and CDR2 FQGNSA. The length of the CDR3 is 11 residues. V was trimmed by 3 bases and J by 0 bases, leaving 0 bases between them. The CDR3 reads CASSFSYEQYF. The CDR3 region has the DNA TGTGCCAGCAGCTTCTCCTACGAGCAGTACTTC.